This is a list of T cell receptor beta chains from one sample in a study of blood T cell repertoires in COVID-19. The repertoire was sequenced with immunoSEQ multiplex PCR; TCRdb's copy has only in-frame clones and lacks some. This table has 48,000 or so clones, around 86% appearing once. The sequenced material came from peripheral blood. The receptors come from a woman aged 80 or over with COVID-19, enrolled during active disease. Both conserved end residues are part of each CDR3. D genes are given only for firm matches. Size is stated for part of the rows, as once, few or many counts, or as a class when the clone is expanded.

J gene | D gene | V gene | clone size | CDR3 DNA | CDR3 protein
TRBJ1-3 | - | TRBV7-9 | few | TGTGCCAGCAGCTTAGTGGTCGGGATTGGCAACACCATATATTTT | CASSLVVGIGNTIYF
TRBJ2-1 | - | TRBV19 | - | TGTGCCAGTAGTCCAAGAGGTGAAAGGAGCTCCTACAATGAGCAGTTCTTC | CASSPRGERSSYNEQFF
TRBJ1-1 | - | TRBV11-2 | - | TGTGCCAGCAGCTCCCTGGCGGGGTTATGGGGTGACACTGAAGCTTTCTTT | CASSSLAGLWGDTEAFF
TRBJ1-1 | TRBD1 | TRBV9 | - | TGTGCCAGCAGCGTAGCTTCGGGACAGGGAGAGAAAGCTTTCTTT | CASSVASGQGEKAFF
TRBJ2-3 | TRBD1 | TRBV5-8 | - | TGTGCCAGCAGCTTGCAAGGACAGGGCTGGGATACGCAGTATTTT | CASSLQGQGWDTQYF
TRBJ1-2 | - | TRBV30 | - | TGTGCCTGGAGTCTTAACTATGGCTACACCTTC | CAWSLNYGYTF
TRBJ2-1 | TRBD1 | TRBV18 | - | TGTGCCAGCTCAAGGGACAGGGTCTTGGCTGAGCAGTTCTTC | CASSRDRVLAEQFF
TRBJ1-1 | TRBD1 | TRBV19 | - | TGTGCCAGTAGAACGACAGGGACGAACACTGAAGCTTTCTTT | CASRTTGTNTEAFF
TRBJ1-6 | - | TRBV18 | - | TGTGCCAGCTCCCCCTTGGCCAAGACCCCCCTCGGGTATAATTCACCCCTCCACTTT | CASSPLAKTPLGYNSPLHF
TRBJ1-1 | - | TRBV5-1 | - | TGCGCCAGCAGCTTGGCAGGGATGAACACTGAAGCTTTCTTT | CASSLAGMNTEAFF
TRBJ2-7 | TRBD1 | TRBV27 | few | TGTGCCAGCAGTACCCACAGGGGGGCGTCCTACGAGCAGTACTTC | CASSTHRGASYEQYF
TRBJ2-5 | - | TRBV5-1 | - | TGCGCCAGCAGGAGGGTGGCCGAGCAAGAGACCCAGTACTTC | CASRRVAEQETQYF
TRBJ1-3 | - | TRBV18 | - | TGTGCCAGCTCACCATCAGGGCCCTCTGGAAACACCATATATTTT | CASSPSGPSGNTIYF
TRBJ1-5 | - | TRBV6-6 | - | TGTGCCAGCACCAGAGACAGGAATAGCAATCAGCCCCAGCATTTT | CASTRDRNSNQPQHF
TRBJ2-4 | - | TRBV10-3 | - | TGTGCCATCAGTGATCCCGGGAAAAACATTCAGTACTTC | CAISDPGKNIQYF
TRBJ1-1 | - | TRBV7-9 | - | TGTGCCAGCAGCTTAGCAGCAGGGATAGTTGAAGCTTTCTTT | CASSLAAGIVEAFF
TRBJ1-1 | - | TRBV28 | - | TGTGCCAGCAGTTTATGGGGGCAGGGTGTGGGAGCTTTCTTT | CASSLWGQGVGAFF
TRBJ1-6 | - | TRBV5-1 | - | TGCGCCAGCAGTTCTCACCATGGGGGCTGGGATTCACCCCTCCACTTT | CASSSHHGGWDSPLHF
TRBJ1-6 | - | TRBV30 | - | TGTGCCTGGAGTCCGAAAGTGAGCTCCTATAATTCACCCCTCCACTTT | CAWSPKVSSYNSPLHF
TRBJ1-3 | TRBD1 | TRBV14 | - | TGTGCCAGCAGCCAAGTGCGGACAGGGGGGAACACCATATATTTT | CASSQVRTGGNTIYF
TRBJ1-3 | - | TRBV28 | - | TGTGCCAGCAGTATCTACAGCGGAAACACCATATATTTT | CASSIYSGNTIYF
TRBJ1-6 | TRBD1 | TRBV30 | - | TGTGCCTGGAATCTTGGGACAGCTAATTCACCCCTCCACTTT | CAWNLGTANSPLHF
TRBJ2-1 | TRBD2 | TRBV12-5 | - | TGTGCTAGTGGGGGGGGGAGGACCCACAATGAGCAGTTCTTC | CASGGGRTHNEQFF
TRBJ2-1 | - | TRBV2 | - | TGTGCCAGCAGTGAACTGGGGGCAGGAGAGCAGTTCTTC | CASSELGAGEQFF
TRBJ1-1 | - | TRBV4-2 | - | TGTGCCAGCAGCCCCGGGGGGCCGGCTGAAGCTTTCTTT | CASSPGGPAEAFF
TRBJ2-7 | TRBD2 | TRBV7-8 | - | TGTGCCAGCAGCCTAGGGAGCCTAGCGGGATCCTACGAGCAGTACTTC | CASSLGSLAGSYEQYF
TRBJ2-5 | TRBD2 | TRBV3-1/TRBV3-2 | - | TGTGCCAGCAGCGCCGGTCCTAGTAGCGGGGGAGAGACCCAGTACTTC | CASSAGPSSGGETQYF
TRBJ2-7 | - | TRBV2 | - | TGTGCCAGCAGGGGCCCTTCGGACAAACTTACCTACGAGCAGTACTTC | CASRGPSDKLTYEQYF
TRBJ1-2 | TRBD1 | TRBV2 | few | TGTGCCAGCAGTGATCCAGGGGGCGCGGATGGCTACACCTTC | CASSDPGGADGYTF
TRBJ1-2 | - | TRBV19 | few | TGTGCCAGCTCGACGAACATAGCAGGCTACACCTTC | CASSTNIAGYTF
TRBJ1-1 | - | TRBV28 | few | TGTGCCAGCAGTCCAGCGCGGGGCATGTACACTGAAGCTTTCTTT | CASSPARGMYTEAFF
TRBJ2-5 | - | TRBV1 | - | TGCACCAGCAGCCAGGCGGGACTAGCGGGAGTAATCCATCAGACCCAGTACTTC | CTSSQAGLAGVIHQTQYF
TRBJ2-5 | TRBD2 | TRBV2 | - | TGTGCCAGCAGCAATCCTAGCGGGGGGGCCGTTTTAGAGACCCAGTACTTC | CASSNPSGGAVLETQYF
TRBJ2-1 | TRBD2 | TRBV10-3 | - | TGTGCCATCAGTGGACTCCTAGCGGGAGCGGGCAATGAGCAGTTCTTC | CAISGLLAGAGNEQFF
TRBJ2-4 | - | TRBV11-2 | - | TGTGCCAGCAGCTTAGGCAGGTCGGGGGTTCTAGCCAAAAACATTCAGTACTTC | CASSLGRSGVLAKNIQYF
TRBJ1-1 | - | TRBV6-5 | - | TGTGCCAGCAGTACTTACACAGGGATGAACACTGAAGCTTTCTTT | CASSTYTGMNTEAFF
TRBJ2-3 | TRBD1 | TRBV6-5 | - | TGTGCCAGCAGCGGGACAGGGATCACAGATACGCAGTATTTT | CASSGTGITDTQYF
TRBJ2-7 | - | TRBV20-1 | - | TGCAGTGCTAGTCAAGGGGGAAACACCTACGAGCAGTACTTC | CSASQGGNTYEQYF
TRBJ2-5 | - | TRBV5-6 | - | TGTGCCAGCAGCTTGCGACTCCAGAATCTGCAAGAGACCCAGTACTTC | CASSLRLQNLQETQYF
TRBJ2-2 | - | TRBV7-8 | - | TGTGCCAGCAGCTTAAGGACGCTGGGGCTAAACGGGGAGCTGTTTTTT | CASSLRTLGLNGELFF